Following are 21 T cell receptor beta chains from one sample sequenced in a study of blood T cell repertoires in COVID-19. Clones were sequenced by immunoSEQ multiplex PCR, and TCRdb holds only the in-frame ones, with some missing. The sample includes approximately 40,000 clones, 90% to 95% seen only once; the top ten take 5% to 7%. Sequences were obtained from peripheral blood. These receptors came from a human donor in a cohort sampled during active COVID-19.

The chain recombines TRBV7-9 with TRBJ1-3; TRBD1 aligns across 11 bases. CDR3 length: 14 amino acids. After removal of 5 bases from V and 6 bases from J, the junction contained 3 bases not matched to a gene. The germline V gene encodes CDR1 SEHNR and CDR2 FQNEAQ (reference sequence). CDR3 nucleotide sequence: TGTGCCAGCAGCCGGGACAGGGGGGAAAACACCATATATTTT. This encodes CASSRDRGENTIYF.

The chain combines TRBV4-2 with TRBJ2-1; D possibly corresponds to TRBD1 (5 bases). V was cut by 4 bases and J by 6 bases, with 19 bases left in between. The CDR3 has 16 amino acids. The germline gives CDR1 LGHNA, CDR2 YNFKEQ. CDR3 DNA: TGTGCCAGCAGCCTTGATGGGGCTGGTGGTCCCAATGAGCAGTTCTTC. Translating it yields CASSLDGAGGPNEQFF.

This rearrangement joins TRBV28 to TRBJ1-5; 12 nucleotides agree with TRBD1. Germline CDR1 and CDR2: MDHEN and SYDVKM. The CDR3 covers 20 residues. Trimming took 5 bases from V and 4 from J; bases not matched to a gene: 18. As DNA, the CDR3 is TGTGCCAGCAGTCCCCTGAGCCGGGACAGGGGGCTTTTAGGGAATCAGCCCCAGCATTTT. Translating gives CASSPLSRDRGLLGNQPQHF.

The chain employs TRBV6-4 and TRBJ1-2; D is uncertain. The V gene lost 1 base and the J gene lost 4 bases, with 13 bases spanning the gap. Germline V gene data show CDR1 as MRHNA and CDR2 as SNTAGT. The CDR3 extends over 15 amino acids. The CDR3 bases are TGTGCCAGCAGTGACTTACCGGGAGCCAGCTATGGCTACACCTTC. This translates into CASSDLPGASYGYTF.

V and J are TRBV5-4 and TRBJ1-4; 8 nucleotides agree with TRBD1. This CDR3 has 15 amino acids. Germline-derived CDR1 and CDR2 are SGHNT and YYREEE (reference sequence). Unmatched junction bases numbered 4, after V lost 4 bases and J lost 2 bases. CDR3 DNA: TGTGCCAGCAGCAGCAACAGGGGGACTAATGAAAAACTGTTTTTT. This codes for CASSSNRGTNEKLFF.

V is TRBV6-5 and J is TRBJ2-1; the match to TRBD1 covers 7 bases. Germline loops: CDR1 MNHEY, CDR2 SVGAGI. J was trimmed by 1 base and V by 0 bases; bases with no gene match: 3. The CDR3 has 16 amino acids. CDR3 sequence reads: CASSYSGDSSYNEQFF. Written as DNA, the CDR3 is TGTGCCAGCAGTTACTCGGGGGACAGTTCCTACAATGAGCAGTTCTTC.

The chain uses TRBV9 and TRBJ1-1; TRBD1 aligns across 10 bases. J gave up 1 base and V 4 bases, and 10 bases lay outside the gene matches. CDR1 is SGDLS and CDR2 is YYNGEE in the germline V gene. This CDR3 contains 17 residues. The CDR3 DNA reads TGTGCCAGCAGCATAAGGGACAGGGGAGGACGGAACACTGAAGCTTTCTTT. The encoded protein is CASSIRDRGGRNTEAFF.

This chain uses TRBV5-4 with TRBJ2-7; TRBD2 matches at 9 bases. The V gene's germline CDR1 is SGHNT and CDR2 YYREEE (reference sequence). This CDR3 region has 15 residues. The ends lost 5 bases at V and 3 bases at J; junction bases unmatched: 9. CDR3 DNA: TGTGCCAGCAGGGAGGGGACTAGCCTCGACTACGAGCAGTACTTC. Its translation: CASREGTSLDYEQYF.

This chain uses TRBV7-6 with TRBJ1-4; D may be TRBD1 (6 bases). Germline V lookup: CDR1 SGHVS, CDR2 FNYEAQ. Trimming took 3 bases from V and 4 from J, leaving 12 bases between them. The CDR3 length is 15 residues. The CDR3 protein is CASSLLTGNNEKLFF. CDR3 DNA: TGTGCCAGCAGCTTGTTGACAGGAAATAATGAAAAACTGTTTTTT. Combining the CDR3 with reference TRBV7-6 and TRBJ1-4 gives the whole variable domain GAGVSQSPRYKVTKRGQDVALRCDPISGHVSLYWYRQALGQGPEFLTYFNYEAQQDKSGLPNDRFSAERPEGSISTLTIQRTEQRDSAMYRCASSLLTGNNEKLFFGSGTQLSVL.

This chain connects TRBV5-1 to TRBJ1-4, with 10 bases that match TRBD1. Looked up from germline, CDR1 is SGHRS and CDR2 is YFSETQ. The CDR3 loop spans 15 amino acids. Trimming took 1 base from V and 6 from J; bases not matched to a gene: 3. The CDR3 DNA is TGCGCCAGCAGCTTGACCGGGACAGGGGATGAAAAACTGTTTTTT. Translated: CASSLTGTGDEKLFF.

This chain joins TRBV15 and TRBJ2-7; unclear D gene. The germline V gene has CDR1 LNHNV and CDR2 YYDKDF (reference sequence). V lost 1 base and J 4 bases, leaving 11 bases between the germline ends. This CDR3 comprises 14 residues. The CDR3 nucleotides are TGTGCCACCAGCAGAGGAGTGGGCGAGTACGAGCAGTACTTC. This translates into CATSRGVGEYEQYF.

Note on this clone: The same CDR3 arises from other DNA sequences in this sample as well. The CDR3 nucleotides are TGTGCCAGCAGTTACTCCCTTGCAGGTCAAGAGACCCAGTACTTC. The encoded protein is CASSYSLAGQETQYF. The J gene is TRBJ2-5, the V gene TRBV6-5, with unresolved D. The germline V gene has CDR1 MNHEY and CDR2 SVGAGI. The CDR3 length is 15 residues. The V gene lost 0 bases and the J gene lost 2 bases, with 10 bases spanning the gap.

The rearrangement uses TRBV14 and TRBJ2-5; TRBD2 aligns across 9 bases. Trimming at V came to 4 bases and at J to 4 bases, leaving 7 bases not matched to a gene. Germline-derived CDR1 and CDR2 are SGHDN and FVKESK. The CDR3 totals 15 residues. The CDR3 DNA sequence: TGTGCCAGCAGCCGGGGGACTAGCTTAAGAGAGACCCAGTACTTC. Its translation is CASSRGTSLRETQYF.

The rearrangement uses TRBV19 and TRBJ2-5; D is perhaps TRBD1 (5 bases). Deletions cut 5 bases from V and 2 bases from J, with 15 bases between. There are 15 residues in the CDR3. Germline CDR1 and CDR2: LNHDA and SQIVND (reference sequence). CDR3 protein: CASSGSRVLQETQYF. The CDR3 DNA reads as TGTGCCAGTAGTGGCAGCAGGGTACTACAAGAGACCCAGTACTTC. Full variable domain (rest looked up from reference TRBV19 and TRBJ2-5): DGGITQSPKYLFRKEGQNVTLSCEQNLNHDAMYWYRQDPGQGLRLIYYSQIVNDFQKGDIAEGYSVSREKKESFPLTVTSAQKNPTAFYLCASSGSRVLQETQYFGPGTRLLVL.

CDR3 sequence reads: CASSLVASGGGELFF. The CDR3 DNA is TGCGCCAGCAGCTTGGTGGCTAGCGGGGGCGGGGAGCTGTTTTTT. The chain carries TRBV5-1 and TRBJ2-2; 10 bases align to TRBD2. The trim removed 0 bases at V and 7 bases at J, leaving 3 bases unmatched. Germline CDR1 SGHRS, CDR2 YFSETQ. The CDR3 length is 15 residues.

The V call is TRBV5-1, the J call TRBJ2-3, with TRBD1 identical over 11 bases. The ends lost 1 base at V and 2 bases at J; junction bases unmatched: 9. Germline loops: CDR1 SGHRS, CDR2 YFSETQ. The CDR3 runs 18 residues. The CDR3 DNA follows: TGCGCCAGCAGCTTGACCCAGGGACAGGGGGTTTACACAGATACGCAGTATTTT. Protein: CASSLTQGQGVYTDTQYF.

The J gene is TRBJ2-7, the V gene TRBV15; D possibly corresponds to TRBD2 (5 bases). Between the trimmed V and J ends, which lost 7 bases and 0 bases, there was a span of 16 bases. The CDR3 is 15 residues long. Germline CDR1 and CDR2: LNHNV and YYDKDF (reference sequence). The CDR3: CATNADYTSSYEQYF. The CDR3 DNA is TGTGCCACCAACGCCGACTATACTAGCTCCTACGAGCAGTACTTC.

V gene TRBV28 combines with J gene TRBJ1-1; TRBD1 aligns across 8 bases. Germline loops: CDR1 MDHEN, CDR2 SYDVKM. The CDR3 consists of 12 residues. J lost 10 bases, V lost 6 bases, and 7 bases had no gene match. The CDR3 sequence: CASSRAGGGAFF. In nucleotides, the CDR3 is TGTGCCAGCAGCCGCGCAGGGGGCGGAGCTTTCTTT.

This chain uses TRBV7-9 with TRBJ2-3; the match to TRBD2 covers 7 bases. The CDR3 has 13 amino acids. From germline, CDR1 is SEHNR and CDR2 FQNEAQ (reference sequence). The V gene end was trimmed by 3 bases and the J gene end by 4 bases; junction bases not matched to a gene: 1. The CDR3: CASSLAGADTQYF. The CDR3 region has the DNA TGTGCCAGCAGCTTGGCGGGAGCAGATACGCAGTATTTT. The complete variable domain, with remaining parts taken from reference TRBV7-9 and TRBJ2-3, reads DTGVSQNPRHKITKRGQNVTFRCDPISEHNRLYWYRQTLGQGPEFLTYFQNEAQLEKSRLLSDRFSAERPKGSFSTLEIQRTEQGDSAMYLCASSLAGADTQYFGPGTRLTVL.

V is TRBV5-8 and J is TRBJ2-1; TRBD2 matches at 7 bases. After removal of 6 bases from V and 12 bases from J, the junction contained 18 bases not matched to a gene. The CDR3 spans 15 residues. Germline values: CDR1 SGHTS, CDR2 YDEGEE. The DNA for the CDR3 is TGTGCCAGCACCCGCGCATCGGCGGGAGACAGAGGGCAGTTCTTC. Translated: CASTRASAGDRGQFF.

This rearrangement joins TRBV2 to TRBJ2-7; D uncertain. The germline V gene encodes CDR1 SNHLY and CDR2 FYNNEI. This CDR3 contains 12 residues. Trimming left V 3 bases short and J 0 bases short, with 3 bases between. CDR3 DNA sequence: TGTGCCAGCAGTGACGGCTCCTACGAGCAGTACTTC. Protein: CASSDGSYEQYF.